The 10 T cell receptor beta chains reported below all come from one sample, sequenced in a study of T cell changes during pregnancy in multiple sclerosis. Clones were sequenced by immunoSEQ multiplex PCR, and TCRdb holds only the in-frame ones, with some missing. In the table there are fewer than 95,000 clones, almost 95% of which are singletons. The source material was peripheral blood, sampled in the third trimester of pregnancy. Receptors originate from a female donor with multiple sclerosis, enrolled in a pregnancy study.

The chain has TRBV27 and TRBJ2-5, with D uncertain. CDR3 length equals 13 residues. Germline CDR1 MNHEY, CDR2 SMNVEV (reference sequence). Between the trimmed V and J ends, which lost 0 bases and 2 bases, there was a span of 4 bases. CDR3 DNA sequence: TGTGCCAGCAGTTTATCCGGGCAAGAGACCCAGTACTTC. Translating it yields CASSLSGQETQYF.

The chain carries TRBV5-1 and TRBJ2-2; the D is unclear. V lost 0 bases and J 7 bases, leaving 7 bases between the germline ends. The CDR3 has 13 amino acids. CDR1 is SGHRS and CDR2 is YFSETQ in the germline V gene. In nucleotides, the CDR3 is TGCGCCAGCAGCTTGGGCGGTCTCGGGGAGCTGTTTTTT. Its protein is CASSLGGLGELFF.

The V and J genes are TRBV4-2 and TRBJ2-2, with 9 bases lining up with TRBD2. With V trimmed by 3 bases and J by 3 bases, 11 bases remained unmatched. Germline V CDR1 and CDR2: LGHNA, YNFKEQ. The CDR3 has 18 residues. The CDR3 reads CASSQVGAGGPDTGELFF. For the CDR3, the DNA is TGTGCCAGCAGCCAGGTGGGGGCGGGAGGGCCGGACACCGGGGAGCTGTTTTTT.

The rearrangement joins TRBV2 to TRBJ2-1; the match to TRBD2 covers 10 bases. In germline, CDR1 is SNHLY, CDR2 FYNNEI. With 7 bases clipped from V and 4 bases from J, the junction kept 13 bases outside the gene matches. The CDR3 totals 17 residues. For the CDR3, the DNA is TGTGCCAGCATTTGGGTAGCGGGAGGAACAACTTACAATGAGCAGTTCTTC. Protein sequence: CASIWVAGGTTYNEQFF.

The chain recombines TRBV10-3 with TRBJ2-6; 8 bases line up with TRBD1. Germline V gene sequence: CDR1 ENHRY, CDR2 SYGVKD. V gave up 0 bases and J gave up 1 base; unmatched junction bases: 11. This CDR3 has 20 amino acids. The CDR3 nucleotides read TGTGCCATCAGTGAGTCGGCCGGGACAGGAGGTCCTTCTGGGGCCAACGTCCTGACTTTC. This gives the protein CAISESAGTGGPSGANVLTF.

This rearrangement joins TRBV11-2 to TRBJ2-1, with D unresolved. Trimming took off 5 bases at V and 6 bases at J, with 5 bases between the two ends. The CDR3 contains 11 residues. Germline CDR1 SGHAT, CDR2 FQNNGV. DNA of the CDR3: TGTGCCAGCAGCGACTTCAATGAGCAGTTCTTC. Translated: CASSDFNEQFF.

The genes are TRBV4-2 and TRBJ2-1; 9 nucleotides line up with TRBD2. The germline V gene encodes CDR1 LGHNA and CDR2 YNFKEQ. The CDR3 loop spans 17 amino acids. V shed 0 bases, J shed 5 bases, and the junction held 8 bases outside the gene matches. The CDR3 loop reads CASSQDFRTSDNNEQFF. The CDR3 DNA reads TGTGCCAGCAGCCAAGATTTTAGGACTAGCGATAACAATGAGCAGTTCTTC.

The rearrangement links TRBV7-6 to TRBJ2-3; D possibly corresponds to TRBD1 (6 bases). Germline CDR1 reads SGHVS; CDR2 reads FNYEAQ. With 0 bases removed from V and 2 bases from J, the gap between germline ends came to 15 bases. This CDR3 is built from 17 residues. Here the CDR3 reads CASSLAVGGGTTDTQYF. CDR3 DNA sequence: TGTGCCAGCAGCTTAGCCGTGGGTGGGGGCACCACAGATACGCAGTATTTT. Filled out from reference TRBV7-6 and TRBJ2-3, the complete variable domain reads GAGVSQSPRYKVTKRGQDVALRCDPISGHVSLYWYRQALGQGPEFLTYFNYEAQQDKSGLPNDRFSAERPEGSISTLTIQRTEQRDSAMYRCASSLAVGGGTTDTQYFGPGTRLTVL.

The J gene is TRBJ2-7, the V gene TRBV6-5; tentative D call: TRBD1 (6 bases). This CDR3 contains 12 residues. The ends were cut back, 2 bases at V and 7 bases at J, with 9 bases in the middle. From germline, CDR1 is MNHEY and CDR2 SVGAGI. The CDR3 protein is CASSYTGLEQYF. The CDR3 DNA reads as TGTGCCAGCAGTTACACAGGGTTAGAGCAGTACTTC.

This clone was seen just once. The V gene is TRBV7-2, the J gene TRBJ2-1; 8 bases map to TRBD2. The CDR3 has 14 amino acids. Trimming cost V 0 bases and J 7 bases; bases outside gene matches: 2. The germline gives CDR1 SGHTA, CDR2 FQGNSA. The CDR3 bases are TGTGCCAGCAGCTTAGCGGGGACTAGTAATGAGCAGTTCTTC. Amino acid sequence: CASSLAGTSNEQFF.